The 14 T cell receptor beta chains below come from one sample, sequenced in a study of blood T cell repertoires in COVID-19. Produced via immunoSEQ multiplex PCR; TCRdb's table is partial and in-frame only. The table includes 150,000 to 170,000 clones, under 85% detected once. Sample: peripheral blood. Receptors were obtained from a man aged 55 to 70 with COVID-19, enrolled during active disease.

This clone turned up a few times. The chain couples TRBV19 to TRBJ1-3; 8 bases match TRBD1. J gave up 2 bases and V 5 bases, and 14 bases lay outside the gene matches. CDR1 is LNHDA, CDR2 SQIVND, per germline (reference sequence). There are 18 residues in the CDR3. This CDR3 is CASSDPTGEVSAGNTIYF. CDR3 bases: TGTGCCAGTAGTGACCCGACAGGGGAGGTATCGGCTGGAAACACCATATATTTT.

This chain uses TRBV7-6 with TRBJ2-3; 10 bases match TRBD1. The germline gives CDR1 SGHVS, CDR2 FNYEAQ. The CDR3 runs to 15 residues. V was pared by 1 base and J by 5 bases, with 3 bases of the junction left unmatched. The CDR3 nucleotides read TGTGCCAGCAGCTTAGGACAGGGGGCCGGAGATACGCAGTATTTT. This translates into CASSLGQGAGDTQYF.

This chain joins TRBV7-8 and TRBJ1-1, with D unclear. Trimming pared 5 bases from V and 6 bases from J, leaving 13 bases between. This CDR3 contains 13 residues. CDR1 is SGHVS and CDR2 is FQNEAQ in the germline V gene. CDR3: CASSPRPSAEAFF. The CDR3 region has the DNA TGTGCCAGCAGCCCCAGACCGAGCGCTGAAGCTTTCTTT.

The chain employs TRBV27 and TRBJ1-4, with D possibly being TRBD1 (5 bases). CDR3 length: 13 residues. CDR1 MNHEY and CDR2 SMNVEV come from the germline V gene (reference sequence). V was pared by 8 bases and J by 8 bases, with 15 bases between. As DNA, the CDR3 is TGTGCCAGCCGCCCTTTCACAGGCGAAAAACTGTTTTTT. Residues: CASRPFTGEKLFF.

V usage is TRBV6-1 and J usage is TRBJ2-1; TRBD1 is a possible D gene (6 bases). The ends were cut back, 2 bases at V and 3 bases at J, with 11 bases in the middle. The germline V gene encodes CDR1 MNHNS and CDR2 SASEGT. The CDR3 extends over 15 amino acids. The CDR3 here is CASSESAGVYNEQFF. CDR3 bases: TGTGCCAGCAGTGAATCGGCAGGGGTCTACAATGAGCAGTTCTTC.

This sequence joins TRBV9 and TRBJ1-4; D gene unclear. V lost 3 bases to trimming and J lost 0 bases, with 9 bases between them. This CDR3 is 15 amino acids long. Germline V gives CDR1 SGDLS, CDR2 YYNGEE. The CDR3 coding sequence is TGTGCCAGCAGCGCAACCACAGCAACTAATGAAAAACTGTTTTTT. It is translated as CASSATTATNEKLFF.

The chain employs TRBV19 and TRBJ1-5, with TRBD1 matching over 9 bases. The CDR3 length is 11 residues. The germline CDR1 and CDR2 sequences are LNHDA and SQIVND (reference sequence). The ends lost 10 bases at V and 10 bases at J; junction bases unmatched: 5. The CDR3 reads CAMTGGYPQHF. CDR3 nucleotide sequence: TGTGCCATGACAGGGGGATATCCCCAGCATTTT.

This chain links TRBV6-1 with TRBJ1-2; maybe TRBD1 (6 bases). Trimming removed 0 bases from V and 3 bases from J, with 14 bases in between. Germline V gene data show CDR1 as MNHNS and CDR2 as SASEGT. The CDR3 is made up of 16 amino acids. CDR3 sequence: CASSEASGGLDYGYTF. As DNA, the CDR3 is TGTGCCAGCAGTGAAGCGTCGGGGGGCCTTGACTATGGCTACACCTTC.

The chain links TRBV6-2 or TRBV6-3 to TRBJ2-1, with D hard to call. With 5 bases removed from V and 8 bases from J, the gap between germline ends came to 16 bases. CDR3 length: 14 residues. Germline CDR1 and CDR2: MNHEY and SVGEGT. CDR3 sequence: CASSHPQTVDEQFF. In nucleotides, the CDR3 is TGTGCCAGCAGTCATCCCCAGACTGTGGATGAGCAGTTCTTC.

The genes are TRBV27 and TRBJ1-6, with D possibly TRBD1 on 6 matching bases. V lost 6 bases to trimming and J lost 4 bases, with 13 bases between them. The V gene's germline CDR1 is MNHEY and CDR2 SMNVEV (reference sequence). The CDR3 is 15 amino acids. The CDR3: CASRPGQTYNSPLHF. CDR3 sequence (DNA): TGTGCCAGCAGACCAGGACAGACATATAATTCACCCCTCCACTTT.

The chain recombines TRBV27 with TRBJ1-5; TRBD1 aligns across 7 bases. J was trimmed by 0 bases and V by 6 bases; bases with no gene match: 11. Germline V lookup: CDR1 MNHEY, CDR2 SMNVEV (reference sequence). The CDR3 spans 17 residues. In DNA form, the CDR3 reads TGTGCCAGCAGACCCGTGGCAGGGGGGTTTAGCAATCAGCCCCAGCATTTT. Encoded protein: CASRPVAGGFSNQPQHF.

As regards this clone: Other DNA sequences of this sample code for an identical CDR3. J is TRBJ1-1 and V is TRBV6-5; TRBD1 matches 7 bases. V lost 6 bases to trimming and J lost 2 bases; unmatched junction nucleotides: 6. The CDR3 length is 14 residues. Germline V gene data show CDR1 as MNHEY and CDR2 as SVGAGI. The CDR3 loop is CASRPDRDNTEAFF. CDR3 nucleotides: TGTGCCAGCAGACCCGACAGGGACAACACTGAAGCTTTCTTT.

The V gene is TRBV19, the J gene TRBJ2-1; D possibly corresponds to TRBD1 (5 bases). The germline CDR1 and CDR2 sequences are LNHDA and SQIVND (reference sequence). V was trimmed by 1 base and J by 3 bases, leaving 10 bases between them. This CDR3 spans 15 amino acids. The DNA for the CDR3 is TGTGCCAGTAGTATAGGGGGCGGTTACTACAATGAGCAGTTCTTC. Its protein product is CASSIGGGYYNEQFF. The full variable domain, completed using reference TRBV19 and TRBJ2-1, is DGGITQSPKYLFRKEGQNVTLSCEQNLNHDAMYWYRQDPGQGLRLIYYSQIVNDFQKGDIAEGYSVSREKKESFPLTVTSAQKNPTAFYLCASSIGGGYYNEQFFGPGTRLTVL.

The chain combines TRBV18 with TRBJ1-3; the match to TRBD1 covers 9 bases. Germline V lookup: CDR1 KGHSH, CDR2 LQKENI. Trimming cost V 5 bases and J 1 base; bases outside gene matches: 6. CDR3 size: 16 residues. The CDR3 loop is CASSNSGTGSGNTIYF. The CDR3 coding sequence is TGTGCCAGCTCAAACTCCGGGACAGGGTCTGGAAACACCATATATTTT.